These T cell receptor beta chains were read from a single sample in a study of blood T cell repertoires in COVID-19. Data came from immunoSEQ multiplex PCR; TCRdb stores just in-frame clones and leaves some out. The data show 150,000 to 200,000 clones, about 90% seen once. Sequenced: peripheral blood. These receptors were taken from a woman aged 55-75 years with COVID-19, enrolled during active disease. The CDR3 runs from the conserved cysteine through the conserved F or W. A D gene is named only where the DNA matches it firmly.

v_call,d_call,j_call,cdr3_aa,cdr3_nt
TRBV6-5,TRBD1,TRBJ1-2,CASTRDRVYGYTF,TGTGCCAGCACGCGGGACAGGGTGTATGGCTACACCTTC
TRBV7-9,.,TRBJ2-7,CASSLMSGLYEQYF,TGTGCCAGCAGCTTAATGTCAGGGCTATACGAGCAGTACTTC
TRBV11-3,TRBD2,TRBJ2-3,CASSSRLTGTSGLGTDTQYF,TGTGCCAGCAGCTCTCGTCTAACCGGGACTAGCGGCCTCGGGACAGATACGCAGTATTTT
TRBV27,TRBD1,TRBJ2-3,CASSSSTGGLTDTQYF,TGTGCCAGCAGTTCATCGACAGGGGGCTTAACAGATACGCAGTATTTT
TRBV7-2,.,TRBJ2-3,CASSPQPSGVTDTQYF,TGTGCCAGCAGCCCCCAGCCAAGCGGAGTCACAGATACGCAGTATTTT
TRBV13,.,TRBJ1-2,CASSSKQGVYGYTF,TGTGCCAGCAGCTCCAAACAGGGAGTCTATGGCTACACCTTC
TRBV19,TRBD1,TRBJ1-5,CASSMGQSPGNQPQHF,TGTGCCAGTAGTATGGGACAGTCCCCAGGTAATCAGCCCCAGCATTTT
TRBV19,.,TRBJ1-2,CASSVTAGGAGYTF,TGTGCCAGTAGCGTCACCGCGGGAGGAGCTGGCTACACCTTC
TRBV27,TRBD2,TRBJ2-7,CASSLFPRGAGAYEQYF,TGTGCCAGCAGTTTATTTCCCCGGGGAGCGGGAGCCTACGAGCAGTACTTC
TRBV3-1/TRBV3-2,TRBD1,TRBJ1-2,CASSRTGGADGYTF,TGTGCCAGCAGTCGGACAGGGGGCGCGGATGGCTACACCTTC
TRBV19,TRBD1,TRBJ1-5,CASSFRYRQGNDGNQPQHF,TGTGCCAGTAGTTTTAGGTACAGACAGGGGAATGATGGCAATCAGCCCCAGCATTTT